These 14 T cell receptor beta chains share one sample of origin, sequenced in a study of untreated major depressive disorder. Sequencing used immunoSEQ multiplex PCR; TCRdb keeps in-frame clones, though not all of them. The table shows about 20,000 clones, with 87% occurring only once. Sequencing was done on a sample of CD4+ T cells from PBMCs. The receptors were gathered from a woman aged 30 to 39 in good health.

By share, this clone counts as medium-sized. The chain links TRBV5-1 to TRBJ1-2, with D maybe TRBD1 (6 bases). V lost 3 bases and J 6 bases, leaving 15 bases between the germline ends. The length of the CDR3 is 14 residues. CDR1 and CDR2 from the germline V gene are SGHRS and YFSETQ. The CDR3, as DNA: TGCGCCAGCAGCTCAACGACAGGAAGGGATGGCTACACCTTC. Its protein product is CASSSTTGRDGYTF.

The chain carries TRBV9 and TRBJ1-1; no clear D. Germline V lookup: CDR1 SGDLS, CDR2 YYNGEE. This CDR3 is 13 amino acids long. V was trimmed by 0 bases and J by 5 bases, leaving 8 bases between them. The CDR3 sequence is CASSVEPGTEAFF. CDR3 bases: TGTGCCAGCAGCGTAGAACCGGGGACTGAAGCTTTCTTT.

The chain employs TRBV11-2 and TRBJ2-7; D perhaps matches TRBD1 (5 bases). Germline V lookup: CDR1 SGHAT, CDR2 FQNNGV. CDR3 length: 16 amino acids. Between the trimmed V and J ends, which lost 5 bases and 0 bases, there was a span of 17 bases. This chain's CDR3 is CASSLNRTTYSYEQYF. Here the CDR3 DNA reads TGTGCCAGCAGCCTAAACAGGACGACCTACTCCTACGAGCAGTACTTC.

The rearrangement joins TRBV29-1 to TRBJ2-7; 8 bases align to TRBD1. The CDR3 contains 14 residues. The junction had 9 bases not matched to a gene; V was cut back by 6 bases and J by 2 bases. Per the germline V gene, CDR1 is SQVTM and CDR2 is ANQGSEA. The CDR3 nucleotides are TGCAGCGTGGCACAGGGACAGGAACCCTACGAGCAGTACTTC. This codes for CSVAQGQEPYEQYF.

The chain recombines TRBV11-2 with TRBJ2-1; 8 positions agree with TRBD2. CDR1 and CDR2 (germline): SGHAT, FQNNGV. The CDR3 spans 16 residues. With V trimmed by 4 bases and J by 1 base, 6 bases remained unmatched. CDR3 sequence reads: CASSSGSGASYNEQFF. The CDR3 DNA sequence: TGTGCCAGCAGCTCAGGTAGCGGGGCATCCTACAATGAGCAGTTCTTC.

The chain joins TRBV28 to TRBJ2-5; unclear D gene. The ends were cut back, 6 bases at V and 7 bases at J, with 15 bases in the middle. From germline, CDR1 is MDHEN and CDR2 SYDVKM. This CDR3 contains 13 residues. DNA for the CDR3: TGTGCCAGCAGGGGTGTCGCCAAGGGGACCCAGTACTTC. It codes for CASRGVAKGTQYF.

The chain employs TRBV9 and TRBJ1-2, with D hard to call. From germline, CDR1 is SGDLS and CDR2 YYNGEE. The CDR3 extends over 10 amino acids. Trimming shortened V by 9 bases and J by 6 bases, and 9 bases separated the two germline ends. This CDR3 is CAIDGDGYTF. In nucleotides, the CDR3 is TGTGCCATTGATGGGGATGGCTACACCTTC.

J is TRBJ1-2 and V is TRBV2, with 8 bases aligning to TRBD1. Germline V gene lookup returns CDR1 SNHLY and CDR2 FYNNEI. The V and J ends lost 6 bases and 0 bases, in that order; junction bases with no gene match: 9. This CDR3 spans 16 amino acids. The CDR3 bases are TGTGCCAGCAGGGAACCGACAGGGGACTCTAACTATGGCTACACCTTC. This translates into CASREPTGDSNYGYTF.

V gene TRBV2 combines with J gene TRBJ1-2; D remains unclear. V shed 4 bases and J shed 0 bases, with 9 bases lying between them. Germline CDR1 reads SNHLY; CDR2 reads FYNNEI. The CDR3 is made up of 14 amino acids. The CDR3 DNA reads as TGTGCCAGCAGTGTAGGAGGGACTAACTATGGCTACACCTTC. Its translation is CASSVGGTNYGYTF.

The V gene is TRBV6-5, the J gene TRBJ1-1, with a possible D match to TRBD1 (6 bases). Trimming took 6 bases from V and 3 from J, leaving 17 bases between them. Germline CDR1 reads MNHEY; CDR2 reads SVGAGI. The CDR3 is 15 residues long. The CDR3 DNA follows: TGTGCCAGCAGGCCTACCTTACAGGGTCACACTGAAGCTTTCTTT. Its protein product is CASRPTLQGHTEAFF.

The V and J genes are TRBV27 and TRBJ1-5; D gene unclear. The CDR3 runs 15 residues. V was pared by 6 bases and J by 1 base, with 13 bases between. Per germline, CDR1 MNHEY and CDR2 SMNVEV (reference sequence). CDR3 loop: CASRIAPTSNQPQHF. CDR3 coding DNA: TGTGCCAGCAGGATTGCCCCCACGAGCAATCAGCCCCAGCATTTT.

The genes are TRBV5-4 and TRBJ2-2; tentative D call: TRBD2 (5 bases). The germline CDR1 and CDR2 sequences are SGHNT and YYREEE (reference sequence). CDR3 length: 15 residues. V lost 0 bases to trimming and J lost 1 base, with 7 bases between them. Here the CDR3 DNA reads TGTGCCAGCAGCTTGGTACTAGAGAACACCGGGGAGCTGTTTTTT. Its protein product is CASSLVLENTGELFF.

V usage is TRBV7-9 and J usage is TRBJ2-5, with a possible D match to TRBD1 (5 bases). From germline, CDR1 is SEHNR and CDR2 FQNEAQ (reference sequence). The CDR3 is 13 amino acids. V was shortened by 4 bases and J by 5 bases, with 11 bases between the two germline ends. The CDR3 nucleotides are TGTGCCAGCAGCTCCAGGGTACTGGAGACCCAGTACTTC. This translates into CASSSRVLETQYF.

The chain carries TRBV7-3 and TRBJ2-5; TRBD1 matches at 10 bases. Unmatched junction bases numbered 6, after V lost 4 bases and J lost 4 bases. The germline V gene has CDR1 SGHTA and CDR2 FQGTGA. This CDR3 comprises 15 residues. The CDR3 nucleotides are TGTGCCAGCAGCTCGAAGACAGGGGGCAGAGAGACCCAGTACTTC. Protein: CASSSKTGGRETQYF.